This entry concerns a single T cell receptor beta chain. The antigen remains unidentified. The CDR3 is made up of 15 amino acids. J was trimmed by 2 bases and V by 3 bases; bases with no gene match: 4. Preparing the TCRbeta library involved the use of unique molecular identifiers. Each CDR3 protein gets one entry after TCRdb re-called the PCR reads with MiXCR. The sample records more than 300,000 distinct CDR3 sequences, around 15% being singletons. The data are from a study of T-cell reconstitution after alpha-beta-depleted transplantation in children. Findings and caveats of the study: After transplant, high TCRbeta diversity at day 60 in some patients arose from surviving recipient T cells and thymic progenitors. About two months after transplant, alpha-beta T cells reportedly came from several hundred expanded graft clones. At one year after transplant, newly produced T cells mostly accounted for T-cell counts and diversity.

This sequence joins TRBV12-3 or TRBV12-4 and TRBJ2-7, with 10 nucleotides matching TRBD2. Specimen: PBMCs, mostly from graft donor cells, collected 360 days after TCRalphabeta/CD19-depleted stem cell transplant. This receptor was identified in a male patient aged 2-15 years who had a stem cell transplant for acute lymphoblastic leukemia, so the T cells may come from the graft donor. The CDR3 DNA is TGTGCCAGCAGTTTGATAGCGGGAGGAGCCTACGAGCAGTACTTC. This encodes CASSLIAGGAYEQYF.